This is a list of T cell receptor beta chains from one sample in a study of blood T cell repertoires in COVID-19. Data came from immunoSEQ multiplex PCR; TCRdb stores just in-frame clones and leaves some out. Counted here are about 140,000 clones, less than 85% occurring once; the ten biggest clones make up 1.5% to 2%. What was sequenced was PBMCs or T cells enriched from blood (not recorded which). The receptors come from a young woman who had been exposed to COVID-19. Both conserved end residues are part of each CDR3. A D gene is named only where the DNA matches it firmly. Expanded clones are given a class, and other clones once, few, many or no size at all.

CDR3nt,CDR3aa,len,abundance,v_gene,j_gene,d_gene
TGTGCCAGCAGCCGGACGACAGCATTCAATGAGCAGTTCTTC,CASSRTTAFNEQFF,14,NA,TRBV7-2,TRBJ2-1,NA
TGTGCCAGCAGTGACGGGACTAGCGGTAACAATGAGCAGTTCTTC,CASSDGTSGNNEQFF,15,NA,TRBV27,TRBJ2-1,TRBD2
TGCGCCAGCAGCTTTAGCGGGGGGGGCACAGATACGCAGTATTTT,CASSFSGGGTDTQYF,15,NA,TRBV5-1,TRBJ2-3,TRBD2
TGTGCCAGCAGCTCCACCGGGACACTGGACTATGGCTACACCTTC,CASSSTGTLDYGYTF,15,NA,TRBV7-9,TRBJ1-2,NA
TGTGCCAGCAGCCAGTCCTACAGGGCGGACGAGCAGTACTTC,CASSQSYRADEQYF,14,NA,TRBV3-1/TRBV3-2,TRBJ2-7,NA
TGTGCCGTCACGACAGGGGACTATGGCTACACCTTC,CAVTTGDYGYTF,12,NA,TRBV10-3,TRBJ1-2,TRBD1
TGTGCCAGCAGTTACGAGAGGCAGGGTGACGAAAAACTGTTTTTT,CASSYERQGDEKLFF,15,NA,TRBV28,TRBJ1-4,NA
TGTGCCACCAGTGACAGGGTCACAGATACGCAGTATTTT,CATSDRVTDTQYF,13,NA,TRBV24-1,TRBJ2-3,NA
TGTGCCAGCAACCAGAACTATGGCTACACCTTC,CASNQNYGYTF,11,NA,TRBV7-2,TRBJ1-2,NA
TGTGCCAGCAGTCCCCTCGGGACAGTGGACGAGCAGTACTTC,CASSPLGTVDEQYF,14,NA,TRBV27,TRBJ2-7,TRBD1
TGTGCCAGCAGCAGCGGGGGGGGTCCCTACGAGCAGTACTTC,CASSSGGGPYEQYF,14,once,TRBV7-6,TRBJ2-7,TRBD2
TGTGCCAGCAGGCAAAGCGGGGCCTACAATGAGCAGTTCTTC,CASRQSGAYNEQFF,14,NA,TRBV27,TRBJ2-1,TRBD2
TGTGCCAGCAGGGTACTAGCGGGAGCCACAGATACGCAGTATTTT,CASRVLAGATDTQYF,15,NA,TRBV2,TRBJ2-3,TRBD2
TGTGCCAGCAGCGTAGCAGGTAGGCAGCCCCAGCATTTT,CASSVAGRQPQHF,13,NA,TRBV9,TRBJ1-5,NA
TGCAGCGGGACCGGGACAGGGGCGGATGGCTACACCTTC,CSGTGTGADGYTF,13,NA,TRBV29-1,TRBJ1-2,TRBD1
TGCGCCAGCACCGTGGCGGGGCGCACTGAAGCTTTCTTT,CASTVAGRTEAFF,13,NA,TRBV5-1,TRBJ1-1,NA
TGCGCCAGCAGCACGGACAGTACGGGGCATACGCAGTATTTT,CASSTDSTGHTQYF,14,NA,TRBV5-1,TRBJ2-3,NA
TGTGCCATCGGACAGGGGCTGAACACTGAAGCTTTCTTT,CAIGQGLNTEAFF,13,NA,TRBV10-3,TRBJ1-1,TRBD1
TGTGCCAGCAGGTGGGACAGGACCTCCTATGGCTACACCTTC,CASRWDRTSYGYTF,14,NA,TRBV28,TRBJ1-2,TRBD1
TGTGCCAGCAGCTTAGTTGGGGTCAGGCTAGCGGGATCCCAAGAGACCCAGTACTTC,CASSLVGVRLAGSQETQYF,19,NA,TRBV7-2,TRBJ2-5,TRBD2
TGCGCCAGCAGCCAGTCCGGGACAGGGACTGGAAACACCATATATTTT,CASSQSGTGTGNTIYF,16,NA,TRBV4-3,TRBJ1-3,TRBD1
TGTGCCAGCTCACCACCGGGAGGCTTGAACACTGAAGCTTTCTTT,CASSPPGGLNTEAFF,15,NA,TRBV18,TRBJ1-1,NA
TGTGCCAGCAGTTCCGGACAGGCGTCCTATGGCTACACCTTC,CASSSGQASYGYTF,14,NA,TRBV28,TRBJ1-2,TRBD1
TGTGCCAGCAGCCAATGGACAAGTCTTGGCTACACCTTC,CASSQWTSLGYTF,13,NA,TRBV3-1/TRBV3-2,TRBJ1-2,NA
TGTGCCAGCAGCTTCAACGGCAGGGGGCCAGATACGCAGTATTTT,CASSFNGRGPDTQYF,15,NA,TRBV5-8,TRBJ2-3,TRBD1
TGTGCCAGCAGCTTGGGACAGGCTGGGGCCAACGTCCTGACTTTC,CASSLGQAGANVLTF,15,NA,TRBV5-4,TRBJ2-6,NA
TGTGCCAGCAGTCTCCGATCCCGGGCAGGGGACACTGAAGCTTTCTTT,CASSLRSRAGDTEAFF,16,once,TRBV27,TRBJ1-1,NA
TGTGCCAGCAGCTTAGGAGGGATGGATGGCTACACCTTC,CASSLGGMDGYTF,13,NA,TRBV7-3,TRBJ1-2,NA
TGCAGCGTTGAAAGTACAGGGATAAACTATGGCTACACCTTC,CSVESTGINYGYTF,14,NA,TRBV29-1,TRBJ1-2,NA
TGTGCCAGCAGTTTATCGCCCCCAATCCTGGGCCGCACTAATGAAAAACTGTTTTTT,CASSLSPPILGRTNEKLFF,19,NA,TRBV27,TRBJ1-4,NA
TGTGCCAGCAGCCAACGACAGGGGAATAATTCACCCCTCCACTTT,CASSQRQGNNSPLHF,15,NA,TRBV7-9,TRBJ1-6,TRBD1
TGCGCCAGCAGCGAGTTCTATGGCTACACCTTC,CASSEFYGYTF,11,NA,TRBV4-1,TRBJ1-2,NA
TGTGCTAGTGGTTTGGTTGGGCTAGCGGGAGGATCGTCCTACGAGCAGTACTTC,CASGLVGLAGGSSYEQYF,18,NA,TRBV12-5,TRBJ2-7,TRBD2
TGTGCCAGAAGCCCCACTTCGACAGTCAATCAGCCCCAGCATTTT,CARSPTSTVNQPQHF,15,once,TRBV5-3,TRBJ1-5,NA
TGTGCCAGCAGTTACTCGTTTGGGAGCGCGGACACTGAAGCTTTCTTT,CASSYSFGSADTEAFF,16,NA,TRBV6-5,TRBJ1-1,NA
TGTGCCAGCAGGTTTAGGAGCTCCTACAATGAGCAGTTCTTC,CASRFRSSYNEQFF,14,NA,TRBV6-5,TRBJ2-1,NA
TGTGCCAGCAGGCTGACCCTAGCGGGCAGGACAGATACGCAGTATTTT,CASRLTLAGRTDTQYF,16,few,TRBV5-4,TRBJ2-3,TRBD2